This TCR beta chain was captured in a study of breast tumors, draining lymph nodes, adjacent tissues. Points from the study as a whole: The data were judged consistent with most tumor T cells coming from lymph node and expanding in tumor. Compared with lymph nodes, tumors were less diverse; compared with nontumor tissue, more. That most tumor T cells come from lymph nodes remained unproven. Luminal-like breast cancer showed significantly greater tumor-nontumor repertoire similarity than basal-like breast cancer did.

This clonotype came up many times. Its target is not known. MiXCR, applied by TCRdb to the multiplex PCR reads, yields one record per CDR3 protein. The sample carries around 12,000 distinct CDR3 sequences, 62% recorded once. V was trimmed by 11 bases and J by 1 base, leaving 16 bases between them. Germline V gives CDR1 MRHNA, CDR2 SNTAGT. The CDR3 extends over 14 amino acids. The clonotype was recovered from a female donor with breast cancer. Some clones in this sample may be carry-over from other donors' samples. This sequence joins TRBV6-4 and TRBJ2-3, with a weak D call TRBD2 (5 bases). What was sequenced was tumor-adjacent breast tissue. The CDR3 region has the DNA TGTGCCCGATTACTAGTTTCGGGCACAGATACGCAGTATTTT. This encodes CARLLVSGTDTQYF.